This TCR beta chain derives from a study of cytomegalovirus exposure and HLA in healthy donors. Broader study findings: In terms of immune exposure information, only CMV serostatus was available. A cluster of highly shared sequence variants was likely a sequencing artifact.

PCR amplification relied on 60 Vbeta primers (plus 13 Jbeta primers). TCRdb keeps only in-frame clones here, not all; method: immunoSEQ multiplex PCR. The sample carries roughly 97,000 clones, about 79% recorded once. Healthy bone marrow donors made up the cohort. Comment on this clone: The antigen is unknown.

Germline V CDR1 and CDR2: LNHDA, SQIVND (reference sequence). V was pared by 4 bases and J by 5 bases, with 4 bases of the junction left unmatched. This CDR3 contains 14 residues. This chain links TRBV19 with TRBJ1-5, with 8 bases lining up with TRBD1. Sequencing used PBMCs. The receptor's source is a man aged 55 to 69 in good health and CMV-seropositive. CDR3 in amino acids: CASSRSGGYQPQHF. CDR3 nucleotides: TGTGCCAGTAGTAGATCAGGGGGCTATCAGCCCCAGCATTTT. The full variable domain, its missing parts supplied by reference TRBV19 and TRBJ1-5, is DGGITQSPKYLFRKEGQNVTLSCEQNLNHDAMYWYRQDPGQGLRLIYYSQIVNDFQKGDIAEGYSVSREKKESFPLTVTSAQKNPTAFYLCASSRSGGYQPQHFGDGTRLSIL.